These T cell receptor beta chains were read from a single sample in a study of OX40 agonist ivuxolimab in advanced cancers. Generated by immunoSEQ multiplex PCR, the TCRdb table keeps only in-frame clones and is missing some. The sample lists about 94,000 clones; 80% to 90% were seen once. This specimen was CD4+ or CD8+ T cells sorted from blood, taken in a trial of the OX40 agonist ivuxolimab. The receptors come from an adult with an advanced solid tumor such as melanoma, head and neck, liver or kidney cancer. CDR3s include the opening cysteine and the closing phenylalanine or tryptophan. Each record gives: J gene, clone size, D gene, V gene, CDR3 protein, CDR3 DNA. The D gene is left open where the match is weak. Rows give clone size only sometimes, using once, few, many, or a class for an expanded clone.

j_call: TRBJ1-4; clone_size: NA; d_call: NA; v_call: TRBV18; cdr3_aa: CASSPSNRAGEKLFF; cdr3_nt: TGTGCCAGCTCACCCTCCAACCGCGCGGGTGAAAAACTGTTTTTT
j_call: TRBJ2-2; clone_size: NA; d_call: TRBD1; v_call: TRBV2; cdr3_aa: CAGTTGSNTGELFF; cdr3_nt: TGTGCCGGTACGACAGGGTCCAACACCGGGGAGCTGTTTTTT
j_call: TRBJ1-2; clone_size: NA; d_call: NA; v_call: TRBV6-5; cdr3_aa: CASSTVGFARGYTF; cdr3_nt: TGTGCCAGCAGTACGGTGGGGTTCGCGCGAGGCTACACCTTC
j_call: TRBJ1-2; clone_size: NA; d_call: NA; v_call: TRBV30; cdr3_aa: CAWGREGRYGYTF; cdr3_nt: TGTGCCTGGGGTCGGGAGGGGAGATATGGCTACACCTTC
j_call: TRBJ2-7; clone_size: NA; d_call: NA; v_call: TRBV20-1; cdr3_aa: CSASLRNQQYF; cdr3_nt: TGCAGTGCTAGCCTGCGAAACCAGCAGTACTTC
j_call: TRBJ1-1; clone_size: NA; d_call: NA; v_call: TRBV7-6; cdr3_aa: CASSFPNTEAFF; cdr3_nt: TGTGCCAGCAGCTTTCCGAACACTGAAGCTTTCTTT
j_call: TRBJ2-3; clone_size: NA; d_call: TRBD2; v_call: TRBV5-1; cdr3_aa: CASSRTSGMSTDTQYF; cdr3_nt: TGCGCCAGCAGCCGGACTAGCGGGATGAGCACAGATACGCAGTATTTT
j_call: TRBJ1-5; clone_size: few; d_call: NA; v_call: TRBV12-5; cdr3_aa: CASGLVPGIGNQPQHF; cdr3_nt: TGTGCTAGTGGTTTGGTTCCAGGAATAGGCAATCAGCCCCAGCATTTT
j_call: TRBJ2-7; clone_size: NA; d_call: TRBD1; v_call: TRBV11-2; cdr3_aa: CASSLDQAQGAFYEQYF; cdr3_nt: TGTGCCAGCAGCTTAGATCAGGCGCAGGGGGCTTTCTACGAGCAGTACTTC
j_call: TRBJ1-2; clone_size: NA; d_call: NA; v_call: TRBV28; cdr3_aa: CASSTSGQYKGYTF; cdr3_nt: TGTGCCAGCAGCACCTCCGGACAATATAAAGGCTACACCTTC
j_call: TRBJ1-1; clone_size: NA; d_call: NA; v_call: TRBV5-1; cdr3_aa: CASSLSGDGTEAFF; cdr3_nt: TGCGCCAGCAGCTTGTCAGGGGATGGGACTGAAGCTTTCTTT
j_call: TRBJ1-2; clone_size: few; d_call: NA; v_call: TRBV12-5; cdr3_aa: CASGFPDSSYTF; cdr3_nt: TGTGCTAGTGGTTTTCCCGACAGCAGCTACACCTTC
j_call: TRBJ2-1; clone_size: NA; d_call: TRBD1; v_call: TRBV6-5; cdr3_aa: CASSTPDRANEQFF; cdr3_nt: TGTGCCAGCAGTACCCCTGACAGGGCGAATGAGCAGTTCTTC
j_call: TRBJ2-5; clone_size: NA; d_call: TRBD2; v_call: TRBV7-3; cdr3_aa: CASSLGLAGSPRETQYF; cdr3_nt: TGTGCCAGCAGCCTAGGACTAGCGGGTTCCCCTAGGGAGACCCAGTACTTC
j_call: TRBJ1-1; clone_size: NA; d_call: NA; v_call: TRBV2; cdr3_aa: CASRSAWTAGLGAFF; cdr3_nt: TGTGCCAGCAGATCAGCCTGGACAGCCGGTTTGGGAGCTTTCTTT
j_call: TRBJ2-2; clone_size: NA; d_call: TRBD1; v_call: TRBV5-5; cdr3_aa: CASSPGQHNTGELFF; cdr3_nt: TGTGCCAGCAGTCCGGGACAGCATAACACCGGGGAGCTGTTTTTT
j_call: TRBJ2-7; clone_size: NA; d_call: NA; v_call: TRBV5-4; cdr3_aa: CASSPGGSLPSYEQYF; cdr3_nt: TGTGCCAGCAGCCCTGGGGGCAGTTTGCCCTCCTACGAGCAGTACTTC
j_call: TRBJ2-7; clone_size: NA; d_call: NA; v_call: TRBV27; cdr3_aa: CASSPLGGQYF; cdr3_nt: TGTGCCAGCAGTCCCCTCGGGGGGCAGTACTTC
j_call: TRBJ2-2; clone_size: NA; d_call: NA; v_call: TRBV5-1; cdr3_aa: CASSFGQIYTGELFF; cdr3_nt: TGCGCCAGCAGCTTCGGGCAGATCTACACCGGGGAGCTGTTTTTT
j_call: TRBJ2-6; clone_size: once; d_call: NA; v_call: TRBV7-7; cdr3_aa: CASSPRPGANVLTF; cdr3_nt: TGTGCTAGCAGCCCCCGCCCTGGGGCCAACGTCCTGACTTTC
j_call: TRBJ2-7; clone_size: NA; d_call: NA; v_call: TRBV5-6; cdr3_aa: CASSARWPISYEQYF; cdr3_nt: TGTGCCAGCAGCGCCCGTTGGCCTATCTCCTACGAGCAGTACTTC
j_call: TRBJ2-1; clone_size: NA; d_call: TRBD2; v_call: TRBV7-2; cdr3_aa: CASSRTSGGRSSYNEQFF; cdr3_nt: TGTGCCAGCAGCCGGACTAGCGGGGGCCGTAGCTCCTACAATGAGCAGTTCTTC
j_call: TRBJ1-4; clone_size: NA; d_call: NA; v_call: TRBV30; cdr3_aa: CAWSVLGGPPTNEKLFF; cdr3_nt: TGTGCCTGGAGTGTACTTGGAGGCCCCCCAACTAATGAAAAACTGTTTTTT
j_call: TRBJ2-3; clone_size: NA; d_call: NA; v_call: TRBV9; cdr3_aa: CASSVSPSTDTQYF; cdr3_nt: TGTGCCAGCAGCGTCTCACCGAGCACAGATACGCAGTATTTT
j_call: TRBJ1-6; clone_size: NA; d_call: NA; v_call: TRBV5-5; cdr3_aa: CASSPVGRDSPLHF; cdr3_nt: TGTGCCAGCAGCCCTGTCGGTCGAGATTCACCCCTCCACTTT
j_call: TRBJ1-2; clone_size: NA; d_call: TRBD1; v_call: TRBV6-4; cdr3_aa: CASSSTGNYGYTF; cdr3_nt: TGTGCCAGCAGTTCGACAGGGAACTATGGCTACACCTTC
j_call: TRBJ1-5; clone_size: NA; d_call: NA; v_call: TRBV4-1; cdr3_aa: CASSQGNRVSNQPQHF; cdr3_nt: TGCGCCAGCAGCCAAGGGAACAGGGTCAGCAATCAGCCCCAGCATTTT
j_call: TRBJ1-2; clone_size: few; d_call: TRBD1; v_call: TRBV18; cdr3_aa: CASSPTDDRASYGYTF; cdr3_nt: TGTGCCAGCTCACCAACCGACGACAGGGCCAGCTATGGCTACACCTTC
j_call: TRBJ1-5; clone_size: NA; d_call: TRBD1; v_call: TRBV19; cdr3_aa: CASRLRQGGQPQHF; cdr3_nt: TGTGCCAGTAGACTGAGACAGGGAGGCCAGCCCCAGCATTTT
j_call: TRBJ2-2; clone_size: NA; d_call: TRBD1; v_call: TRBV14; cdr3_aa: CASSQYTGGSTGELFF; cdr3_nt: TGTGCCAGCAGCCAATACACAGGGGGATCCACCGGGGAGCTGTTTTTT
j_call: TRBJ1-1; clone_size: NA; d_call: NA; v_call: TRBV11-3; cdr3_aa: CASSYQENTEAFF; cdr3_nt: TGTGCCAGCAGCTACCAAGAGAACACTGAAGCTTTCTTT
j_call: TRBJ2-6; clone_size: once; d_call: TRBD1; v_call: TRBV6-5; cdr3_aa: CASSSGGSGANVLTF; cdr3_nt: TGTGCCAGCAGTTCAGGGGGCTCTGGGGCCAACGTCCTGACTTTC
j_call: TRBJ2-1; clone_size: NA; d_call: NA; v_call: TRBV10-1; cdr3_aa: CASSESRGINEQFF; cdr3_nt: TGCGCCAGCAGCGAGTCACGGGGGATTAATGAGCAGTTCTTC
j_call: TRBJ2-6; clone_size: NA; d_call: NA; v_call: TRBV5-1; cdr3_aa: CASSLAGDSSGANVLTF; cdr3_nt: TGCGCCAGCAGCTTGGCAGGGGATAGCTCTGGGGCCAACGTCCTGACTTTC
j_call: TRBJ1-2; clone_size: NA; d_call: NA; v_call: TRBV5-6; cdr3_aa: CASSLLTGDGYTF; cdr3_nt: TGTGCCAGCAGCTTGTTGACCGGGGATGGCTACACCTTC
j_call: TRBJ2-7; clone_size: NA; d_call: NA; v_call: TRBV2; cdr3_aa: CASSEWGRVSEQYF; cdr3_nt: TGTGCCAGCAGTGAATGGGGCAGAGTCAGCGAGCAGTACTTC
j_call: TRBJ2-1; clone_size: NA; d_call: TRBD2; v_call: TRBV6-1; cdr3_aa: CASSGNRGGLNNEQFF; cdr3_nt: TGTGCCAGCAGTGGTAACCGGGGGGGATTAAACAATGAGCAGTTCTTC
j_call: TRBJ2-7; clone_size: NA; d_call: TRBD2; v_call: TRBV10-1; cdr3_aa: CASSDPGASREGEQYF; cdr3_nt: TGCGCCAGCAGTGACCCCGGGGCCTCTCGGGAGGGTGAGCAGTACTTC
j_call: TRBJ2-5; clone_size: NA; d_call: NA; v_call: TRBV5-6; cdr3_aa: CASSLTGQRGETQYF; cdr3_nt: TGTGCCAGCAGCTTAACAGGACAGAGGGGAGAGACCCAGTACTTC
j_call: TRBJ1-1; clone_size: NA; d_call: NA; v_call: TRBV5-5; cdr3_aa: CASSPEGRGRSGTEAFF; cdr3_nt: TGTGCCAGCAGCCCCGAGGGGAGGGGACGTAGTGGCACTGAAGCTTTCTTT
j_call: TRBJ1-5; clone_size: NA; d_call: NA; v_call: TRBV10-1; cdr3_aa: CASSAPGQPQHF; cdr3_nt: TGCGCCAGCAGTGCTCCCGGTCAGCCCCAGCATTTT
j_call: TRBJ1-4; clone_size: NA; d_call: NA; v_call: TRBV15; cdr3_aa: CATSRDTGNNEKLFF; cdr3_nt: TGTGCCACCAGCAGAGATACGGGCAATAATGAAAAACTGTTTTTT
j_call: TRBJ2-5; clone_size: NA; d_call: NA; v_call: TRBV18; cdr3_aa: CASSPGMETQYF; cdr3_nt: TGTGCCAGCTCACCAGGGATGGAGACCCAGTACTTC
j_call: TRBJ1-1; clone_size: once; d_call: NA; v_call: TRBV4-3; cdr3_aa: CASSQQRENTEAFF; cdr3_nt: TGCGCCAGCAGCCAACAGCGTGAGAACACTGAAGCTTTCTTT
j_call: TRBJ2-6; clone_size: NA; d_call: NA; v_call: TRBV10-3; cdr3_aa: CAISGSGQSGANVLTF; cdr3_nt: TGTGCCATCAGTGGTTCTGGACAGTCTGGGGCCAACGTCCTGACTTTC
j_call: TRBJ2-6; clone_size: NA; d_call: NA; v_call: TRBV12-5; cdr3_aa: CASGLGSGANVLTF; cdr3_nt: TGTGCTAGTGGTTTGGGCTCTGGGGCCAACGTCCTGACTTTC
j_call: TRBJ2-3; clone_size: NA; d_call: NA; v_call: TRBV5-1; cdr3_aa: CASSLGGLSTDTQYF; cdr3_nt: TGCGCCAGCAGCTTGGGAGGTCTTAGCACAGATACGCAGTATTTT
j_call: TRBJ1-2; clone_size: NA; d_call: TRBD1; v_call: TRBV11-2; cdr3_aa: CASSPGQGWGYTF; cdr3_nt: TGTGCCAGCAGCCCTGGACAGGGTTGGGGCTACACCTTC
j_call: TRBJ1-1; clone_size: NA; d_call: TRBD1; v_call: TRBV5-1; cdr3_aa: CASSGGQGVTATEAFF; cdr3_nt: TGCGCCAGCAGCGGGGGACAGGGGGTTACGGCCACTGAAGCTTTCTTT
j_call: TRBJ2-3; clone_size: few; d_call: TRBD1; v_call: TRBV15; cdr3_aa: CATSSLGTATDTQYF; cdr3_nt: TGTGCCACCAGCAGCCTAGGGACAGCCACAGATACGCAGTATTTT
j_call: TRBJ2-7; clone_size: NA; d_call: NA; v_call: TRBV7-9; cdr3_aa: CASSPQGTYEQYF; cdr3_nt: TGTGCCAGCAGCCCACAGGGTACCTACGAGCAGTACTTC
j_call: TRBJ2-3; clone_size: NA; d_call: TRBD2; v_call: TRBV11-2; cdr3_aa: CASSLFGGLGRGASDTQYF; cdr3_nt: TGTGCCAGCAGCTTGTTTGGGGGACTAGGTCGCGGGGCTTCTGATACGCAGTATTTT
j_call: TRBJ1-6; clone_size: NA; d_call: NA; v_call: TRBV5-8; cdr3_aa: CASSLSGMPLHF; cdr3_nt: TGTGCCAGCAGCTTGTCGGGGATGCCCCTCCACTTT
j_call: TRBJ1-1; clone_size: NA; d_call: NA; v_call: TRBV5-1; cdr3_aa: CASSYTGAGTEAFF; cdr3_nt: TGCGCCAGCAGCTACACAGGAGCGGGCACTGAAGCTTTCTTT